This T cell receptor beta chain was profiled in a study of response to subunit inactivated influenza vaccine. Study-wide points: There was a suggestion from the authors that each seasonal influenza vaccination recruits few new T cells.

The junction had 2 bases not matched to a gene; V was cut back by 4 bases and J by 3 bases. The CDR3 length is 13 residues. CDR1 and CDR2 (germline): DFQATT, SNEGSKA (reference sequence). A single record per CDR3 protein comes from TCRdb applying MiXCR to the RT-PCR reads. Of 540,000 or so distinct CDR3 sequences listed, under 15% are singletons. This clonotype was counted between two and nine times. What it recognizes is unknown. The sequence derives from a man aged 50 or older who received an inactivated influenza vaccine. The chain uses TRBV20-1 and TRBJ2-5, with 10 bases fitting TRBD2. The material was PBMCs from blood, obtained 45 days after vaccination. This chain's CDR3 is CSATSGSKETQYF. The CDR3 bases are TGCAGTGCTACTAGCGGGAGTAAAGAGACCCAGTACTTC.